This T cell receptor beta chain is drawn from a study of immune evolution from preneoplasia to lung adenocarcinoma. About the research overall: HLA loss of heterozygosity: around 6.5% AIS, under 19% MIA, about 35% ADC, none AAH.

General study points: Normal lung had highest clonality; later lesions appeared denser, more diverse.

The repertoire was sequenced with immunoSEQ multiplex PCR; TCRdb's copy has only in-frame clones and lacks some. Altogether some 10,000 clones are present, 75% to 85% being singletons, with the ten largest covering 9% to 10%. Deletions cut 0 bases from V and 4 bases from J, with 10 bases between. The CDR3 is made up of 14 amino acids. Germline-derived CDR1 and CDR2 are SGHRS and YFSETQ. A word on this clone: Its specificity is unknown.

Macro-dissection enriched premalignant or tumor cells before nucleic acid extraction. The TCR comes from a donor aged 70 or over with lung adenocarcinoma. This chain links TRBV5-1 with TRBJ1-2; no reliable D call. Specimen: FFPE minimally invasive lung adenocarcinoma tissue. This CDR3 reads CASSLARQLYGYTF. The CDR3 DNA is TGCGCCAGCAGCTTGGCCCGGCAGCTCTATGGCTACACCTTC.